The T cell receptor (beta chain) under discussion was sequenced for a study of pediatric ulcerative colitis. Findings and limits, study-wide: Blood-rectal clonal overlap within each person was significantly higher in ulcerative colitis patients than controls. A couple of patients' blood samples yielded substantially fewer templates.

Of note for this clone: Its antigen is currently unknown.

The survey-level immunoSEQ assay was used. Samples were sequenced at Survey level, maximum 500,000 reads. The repertoire was sequenced with immunoSEQ multiplex PCR; TCRdb's copy has only in-frame clones and lacks some. The sample has around 13,000 clones, over 60% seen once. During colonoscopy, one to two rectal pinch biopsies were collected. Material: gut tissue. The receptor comes from a boy younger than 18 who was a control in a study of pediatric ulcerative colitis.

CDR3 in amino acids: CASGKGNTDTQYF. CDR3 in DNA: TGTGCCAGCGGCAAGGGAAACACAGATACGCAGTATTTT. The chain employs TRBV7-3 and TRBJ2-3; D remains unclear. CDR3 length: 13 residues. Germline values: CDR1 SGHTA, CDR2 FQGTGA. Between the trimmed V and J ends, which lost 8 bases and 2 bases, there was a span of 11 bases.